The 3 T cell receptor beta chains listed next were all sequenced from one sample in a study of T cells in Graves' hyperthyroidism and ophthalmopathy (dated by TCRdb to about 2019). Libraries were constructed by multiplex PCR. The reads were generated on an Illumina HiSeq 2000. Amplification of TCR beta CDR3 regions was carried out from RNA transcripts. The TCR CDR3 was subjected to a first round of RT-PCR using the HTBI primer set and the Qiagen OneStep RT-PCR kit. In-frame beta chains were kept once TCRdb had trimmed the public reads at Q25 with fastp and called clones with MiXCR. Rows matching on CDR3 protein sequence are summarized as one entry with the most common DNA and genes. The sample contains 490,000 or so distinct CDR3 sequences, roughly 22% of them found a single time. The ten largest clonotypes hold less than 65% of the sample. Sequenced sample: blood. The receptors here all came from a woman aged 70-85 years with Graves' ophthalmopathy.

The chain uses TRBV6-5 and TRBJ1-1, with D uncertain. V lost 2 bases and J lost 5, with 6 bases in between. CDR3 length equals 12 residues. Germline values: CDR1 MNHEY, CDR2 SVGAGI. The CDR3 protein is CASSYMVTEAFF. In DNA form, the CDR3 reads TGTGCCAGCAGTTACATGGTAACTGAAGCTTTCTTT.

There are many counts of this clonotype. The CDR3: CASRAGSYNEQFF. The CDR3, as DNA: TGTGCCAGCAGAGCGGGGAGCTACAATGAGCAGTTCTTC. The chain has TRBV12-3 or TRBV12-4 and TRBJ2-1, with 7 bases aligning to TRBD2. There are 13 residues in the CDR3. Trimming took 6 bases from V and 3 from J; bases not matched to a gene: 2.

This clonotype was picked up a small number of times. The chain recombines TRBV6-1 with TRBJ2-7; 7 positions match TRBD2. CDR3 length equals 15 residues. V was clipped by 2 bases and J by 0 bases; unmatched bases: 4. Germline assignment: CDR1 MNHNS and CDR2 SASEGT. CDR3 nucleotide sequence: TGTGCCAGCAGTGAAACGGGCGGGAGCTCCTACGAGCAGTACTTC. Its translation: CASSETGGSSYEQYF.